This TCR beta chain was documented in a study of shared clonotypes between healthy human individuals. Notes on this clone: Its target is not known.

V was cut by 0 bases and J by 2 bases, with 8 bases left in between. CDR1 is SGHRS and CDR2 is YFSETQ in the germline V gene. The CDR3 length is 14 residues. Study observations and caveats: Larger estimated richness was generally recorded for naive subsets relative to memory subsets. Clonotype sharing levels among donors were expected to vary with sequencing depth.

Partitioning of CD4+ cells yielded a CD45RA+ naive subset and a CD45RA-negative memory subset. Per the original methods: Filtering differed for immunoSEQ, which gave only junction sequences without quality scores. TCRdb keeps only in-frame clones here, not all; method: immunoSEQ multiplex PCR. The V and J calls and clone size come from that table; D and trimming were worked out from the DNA. In the table there are some 1 million clones, approximately 70% of which are singletons. The TCR originated in a man aged 18 to 29 in good health. The rearrangement joins TRBV5-1 to TRBJ2-5; D ambiguous. Sequenced sample: memory CD4+ T cells sorted from blood. Subset reported: CD45RA-negative fraction. Here the CDR3 reads CASSLGYNQETQYF. CDR3 in DNA: TGCGCCAGCAGCTTGGGTTACAATCAAGAGACCCAGTACTTC. The full variable domain, its missing parts supplied by reference TRBV5-1 and TRBJ2-5, is KAGVTQTPRYLIKTRGQQVTLSCSPISGHRSVSWYQQTPGQGLQFLFEYFSETQRNKGNFPGRFSGRQFSNSRSEMNVSTLELGDSALYLCASSLGYNQETQYFGPGTRLLVL.